The text below deals with one TCR beta chain. Reverse transcription of roughly 0.45 to 1 ug RNA used random hexamers. An immunoSEQ multiplex PCR amplified TCR beta CDR3 over 54 Vbeta and 13 Jbeta. TCRdb reprocessed the immunoSEQ multiplex PCR reads with MiXCR, giving one entry per CDR3 protein. This table holds about 210,000 distinct CDR3 sequences, 95% found once. The multiple sclerosis control group consisted of treatment-naive patients whose relapsing-remitting disease, which was either stable or active, fulfilled revised McDonald criteria. Negative isolation was used for CD8+ and CD4+ T cells, and FACS enrichment was applied to TEMRA cells. Germline V lookup: CDR1 DFQATT, CDR2 SNEGSKA (reference sequence). There are 17 residues in the CDR3. V gave up 4 bases and J gave up 0 bases; unmatched junction bases: 7. The source of the sample is a study of CD8 T cells in Susac syndrome.

Sequencing was carried out using CD4+ T cells from PBMCs. V usage is TRBV20-1 and J usage is TRBJ2-3; TRBD2 agrees at 13 bases. This TCR came from a human donor with multiple sclerosis. Written as DNA, the CDR3 is TGCAGTGCTACTGGACTAGCGGGGGCCCAGAGCACAGATACGCAGTATTTT. Its protein is CSATGLAGAQSTDTQYF.